The 23 T cell receptor beta chains listed next were all sequenced from one sample in a study of T-cell reconstitution after alpha-beta-depleted transplantation in children. This sample's TCRbeta library carried unique molecular identifier barcodes. Via MiXCR, TCRdb re-called the PCR reads, giving one row per CDR3 protein. The table records 100,000 to 130,000 distinct CDR3 sequences, 5% to 8% of them present only once. The sample in question was PBMCs, mostly from graft donor cells, obtained 360 days after TCRalphabeta/CD19-depleted stem cell transplant. Receptors were obtained from a male patient aged 2-15 years who had a stem cell transplant for acute lymphoblastic leukemia, so the T cells may come from the graft donor.

The chain joins TRBV6-5 to TRBJ1-2; D not resolved. Germline CDR1 MNHEY, CDR2 SVGAGI. V lost 6 bases and J lost 1, with 6 bases in between. CDR3 size: 12 residues. CDR3 sequence reads: CASSLNNYGYTF. The CDR3 nucleotides are TGTGCCAGCAGCTTGAATAACTATGGCTACACCTTC.

This clonotype was seen repeatedly, ten times or more. V and J are TRBV15 and TRBJ2-2; D unresolved. V was trimmed by 5 bases and J by 6 bases, leaving 4 bases between them. CDR3 length: 11 residues. Germline assignment: CDR1 LNHNV and CDR2 YYDKDF (reference sequence). CDR3 loop: CATSSPGELFF. Here the CDR3 DNA reads TGTGCCACCAGCTCTCCCGGGGAGCTGTTTTTT.

In this sample, this clonotype turned up many times. The J gene is TRBJ2-7, the V gene TRBV7-9; perhaps TRBD2 as D (6 bases). The CDR3 consists of 14 residues. CDR1 is SEHNR, CDR2 FQNEAQ, per germline (reference sequence). Trimming cost V 6 bases and J 6 bases, with 18 bases left between them. The CDR3 reads CASSSSDSPAEQYF. The DNA of the CDR3 is TGTGCCAGCAGTTCTAGCGACTCCCCAGCCGAGCAGTACTTC.

This clonotype was seen ten or more times. This chain links TRBV5-1 with TRBJ2-3; 13 bases match TRBD2. CDR1 SGHRS and CDR2 YFSETQ come from the germline V gene. The V gene end was trimmed by 6 bases and the J gene end by 3 bases; junction bases not matched to a gene: 7. The CDR3 extends over 16 amino acids. DNA of the CDR3: TGCGCCAGCAACCTGGGACTAGCGGGGTCGACAGATACGCAGTATTTT. Its translation: CASNLGLAGSTDTQYF.

J is TRBJ2-7 and V is TRBV20-1; D may be TRBD1 (5 bases). Trimming pared 1 base from V and 3 bases from J, leaving 10 bases between. Germline V CDR1 and CDR2: DFQATT, SNEGSKA (reference sequence). The CDR3 totals 13 residues. The CDR3 bases are TGCAGTGCTAGAGCTTGGGGCAACTACGAGCAGTACTTC. It specifies CSARAWGNYEQYF.

This clonotype was picked up a small number of times. The chain employs TRBV20-1 and TRBJ1-2; D might be TRBD1 (6 bases). The CDR3 extends over 14 amino acids. The V gene lost 3 bases and the J gene lost 4 bases, with 15 bases spanning the gap. The V gene's germline CDR1 is DFQATT and CDR2 SNEGSKA (reference sequence). This chain's CDR3 is CSARPTGFSYGYTF. The CDR3 DNA reads as TGCAGTGCTAGGCCGACAGGTTTTTCCTATGGCTACACCTTC.

This clonotype was observed at least ten times. This rearrangement joins TRBV2 to TRBJ2-7; 9 bases fit TRBD2. The length of the CDR3 is 16 residues. The germline V gene has CDR1 SNHLY and CDR2 FYNNEI. V shed 1 base, J shed 3 bases, and the junction held 7 bases outside the gene matches. In DNA form, the CDR3 reads TGTGCCAGCAGTGAAGGTGGTAGCGGGAGTTTCTACGAGCAGTACTTC. Protein product: CASSEGGSGSFYEQYF. Complete variable domain (other parts from reference TRBV2 and TRBJ2-7): EPEVTQTPSHQVTQMGQEVILRCVPISNHLYFYWYRQILGQKVEFLVSFYNNEISEKSEIFDDQFSVERPDGSNFTLKIRSTKLEDSAMYFCASSEGGSGSFYEQYFGPGTRLTVT.

This chain uses TRBV9 with TRBJ2-3, with 8 bases lining up with TRBD1. This CDR3 is built from 16 residues. The germline V gene encodes CDR1 SGDLS and CDR2 YYNGEE. V lost 1 base to trimming and J lost 4 bases; unmatched junction nucleotides: 8. CDR3 nucleotides: TGTGCCAGCAGCGTATCCGGCAGGGGGCCCCCAGATACGCAGTATTTT. Its translation: CASSVSGRGPPDTQYF.

This clonotype showed up many times. The CDR3 nucleotides are TGTGCCATCAGGACAGACACCGGGGAGCTGTTTTTT. It specifies CAIRTDTGELFF. V is TRBV10-3 and J is TRBJ2-2; a weak D match, TRBD1 (5 bases). The germline CDR1 and CDR2 sequences are ENHRY and SYGVKD. V dropped 6 bases and J dropped 3 bases, with 5 bases sitting between them. CDR3 length: 12 residues.

This clonotype was seen more than once but under ten times. The chain uses TRBV7-2 and TRBJ2-7; 8 bases match TRBD1. From germline, CDR1 is SGHTA and CDR2 FQGNSA. The CDR3 runs 16 residues. J gave up 0 bases and V 0 bases, and 4 bases lay outside the gene matches. The CDR3 region is CASSLAFTGGSYEQYF. The DNA for the CDR3 is TGTGCCAGCAGCTTAGCTTTCACAGGGGGCTCCTACGAGCAGTACTTC.

The chain uses TRBV7-2 and TRBJ2-4; D may be TRBD2 (5 bases). V was pared by 5 bases and J by 6 bases, with 20 bases between. The CDR3 has 16 residues. The germline gives CDR1 SGHTA, CDR2 FQGNSA. CDR3 nucleotides: TGTGCCAGCAGCCTCGAGGGCTCGGCCAAGGGAAACATTCAGTACTTC. Translated, it gives CASSLEGSAKGNIQYF.

This clonotype occurred a few times. The chain carries TRBV7-9 and TRBJ1-2, with D possibly TRBD1 on 5 matching bases. V dropped 8 bases and J dropped 8 bases, with 9 bases sitting between them. The CDR3 totals 10 residues. The germline V gene encodes CDR1 SEHNR and CDR2 FQNEAQ (reference sequence). The CDR3 spells CASGAGGYTF. CDR3 in DNA: TGTGCCAGCGGGGCAGGGGGCTACACCTTC.

V gene TRBV20-1 combines with J gene TRBJ1-2; D unclear. The CDR3 extends over 11 amino acids. V lost 0 bases and J lost 9, with 8 bases in between. CDR1 and CDR2 from the germline V gene are DFQATT and SNEGSKA (reference sequence). For the CDR3, the DNA is TGCAGTGCTAGAGAAGGCAAGAGCTACACCTTC. Encoded protein: CSAREGKSYTF.

This clonotype was seen a few times. The chain links TRBV4-3 to TRBJ2-7; 11 bases fit TRBD2. This CDR3 region has 16 residues. V was pared by 4 bases and J by 4 bases, with 9 bases of the junction left unmatched. Germline V CDR1 and CDR2: LGHNA, YSLEER. CDR3 in DNA: TGCGCCAGCAGCCGCGCACTAGCGGGAGTAGGTTACGAGCAGTACTTC. This gives the protein CASSRALAGVGYEQYF.

This chain uses TRBV11-2 with TRBJ2-6, with D tentatively TRBD1 or TRBD2 (5 bases each). The CDR3 has 19 residues. Looked up from germline, CDR1 is SGHAT and CDR2 is FQNNGV. Deletions cut 0 bases from V and 0 bases from J, with 15 bases between. The DNA for the CDR3 is TGTGCCAGCAGCTTAGACCGCCCGGGACGGATCTCTGGGGCCAACGTCCTGACTTTC. Translated: CASSLDRPGRISGANVLTF.

This chain links TRBV9 with TRBJ2-6; D gene unclear. This CDR3 has 16 residues. The V gene's germline CDR1 is SGDLS and CDR2 YYNGEE. Trimming removed 4 bases from V and 0 bases from J, with 11 bases in between. The CDR3 sequence is CASSSRLVSGANVLTF. In DNA form, the CDR3 reads TGTGCCAGCAGCTCCCGACTGGTCTCTGGGGCCAACGTCCTGACTTTC.

This clonotype was detected ten times or more. The chain combines TRBV5-6 with TRBJ1-2; D is perhaps TRBD1 (6 bases). The CDR3 contains 16 residues. V was cut by 3 bases and J by 5 bases, with 20 bases left in between. Germline V gene lookup returns CDR1 SGHDT and CDR2 YYEEEE. In DNA, the CDR3 is TGTGCCAGCAGCTCCCTCGACAGGACCACCATTTATGGCTACACCTTC. It codes for CASSSLDRTTIYGYTF.

This clonotype was detected many times. This chain connects TRBV7-9 to TRBJ2-7, with D hard to call. The CDR3 totals 13 residues. Looked up from germline, CDR1 is SEHNR and CDR2 is FQNEAQ (reference sequence). V was pared by 7 bases and J by 0 bases, with 10 bases between. CDR3 bases: TGTGCCAGCATTGACGGTAGCTCCTACGAGCAGTACTTC. Its translation is CASIDGSSYEQYF. The full variable domain, with the rest looked up from reference TRBV7-9 and TRBJ2-7, is DTGVSQNPRHKITKRGQNVTFRCDPISEHNRLYWYRQTLGQGPEFLTYFQNEAQLEKSRLLSDRFSAERPKGSFSTLEIQRTEQGDSAMYLCASIDGSSYEQYFGPGTRLTVT.

This clonotype was counted ten times or more. J is TRBJ2-4 and V is TRBV12-3 or TRBV12-4; no reliable D call. The V end was cut by 0 bases, the J end by 0 bases, with 6 bases between. The CDR3 runs 15 residues. The CDR3 nucleotides read TGTGCCAGCAGTTTAGCCAGCCTAGCCAAAAACATTCAGTACTTC. It specifies CASSLASLAKNIQYF.

This clonotype occurred many times. This chain uses TRBV11-1 with TRBJ2-7; 7 positions agree with TRBD2. The J segment lost 6 bases and the V segment lost 1 base, leaving 6 bases of the junction unmatched. The CDR3 sequence is 14 residues long. In germline, CDR1 is SGHAT, CDR2 FQDESV (reference sequence). The CDR3 DNA follows: TGTGCCAGCAGCTTAGGCGGGAGAGGAAGCGAGCAGTACTTC. This sequence encodes CASSLGGRGSEQYF.

In the case of this clonotype: This sequence may be a read error, since a much larger clone differs from it by one base. The gene calls are TRBV28 and TRBJ2-5; the D is unclear. CDR3 length: 17 residues. Germline V gene data show CDR1 as MDHEN and CDR2 as SYDVKM. V lost 2 bases and J 0 bases, leaving 16 bases between the germline ends. CDR3 region: CASSLTVERLYQETQYF. In DNA, the CDR3 is TGTGCCAGCAGTTTAACGGTGGAACGGTTGTACCAAGAGACCCAGTACTTC.

This clonotype was seen at least ten times. The chain combines TRBV20-1 with TRBJ1-1; maybe TRBD1 (6 bases). V lost 4 bases, J lost 1 base, and 7 bases lay in between. CDR1 and CDR2 from the germline V gene are DFQATT and SNEGSKA (reference sequence). The CDR3 has 12 amino acids. DNA for the CDR3: TGCAGTGCTACGGGACAGAACACTGAAGCTTTCTTT. It specifies CSATGQNTEAFF.

The rearrangement joins TRBV7-9 to TRBJ1-6, with 8 bases fitting TRBD1. With V trimmed by 6 bases and J by 9 bases, 16 bases remained unmatched. Germline V gene sequence: CDR1 SEHNR, CDR2 FQNEAQ (reference sequence). This CDR3 region has 17 residues. Written as DNA, the CDR3 is TGTGCCAGCAGGGGATCGGACAGGGAGTCTCTTCGTTCACCCCTCCACTTT. Translated: CASRGSDRESLRSPLHF.